This T cell receptor (beta chain) was profiled in a study of T cells in narcolepsy. The length of the CDR3 is 15 residues. The ends were cut back, 2 bases at V and 7 bases at J, with 17 bases in the middle. Germline values: CDR1 LNHNV, CDR2 YYDKDF (reference sequence). TCRdb's table, derived via immunoSEQ multiplex PCR, lists solely in-frame clones and lacks some. The sample carries some 35,000 clones, roughly 80% recorded once. The clonotype was recovered from a human donor with narcolepsy. The chain joins TRBV15 to TRBJ1-1; no definite D call. The sequencing input was CD45RA- memory CD4+ T cells from PBMCs. The CDR3 sequence: CATSRNPGQAHEAFF. In nucleotides, the CDR3 is TGTGCCACCAGCAGAAATCCGGGCCAAGCCCATGAAGCTTTCTTT.